The present TCR beta chain was sequenced within a study of identical twins. TCRdb re-derived calls from the 5' RACE reads in MiXCR, one entry per CDR3 protein. The table has 750,000 to 950,000 distinct CDR3 sequences, 10% to 15% seen once; the top ten hold around 1.6%. This clonotype was detected ten times or more. The sample also formed part of further work on yellow fever vaccine responses in identical twins.

The sequenced sample consisted of PBMCs. The clonotype was recovered from a woman aged 18-29 years in good health.

CDR3: CASSRPTGQTTSGNTIYF. The CDR3 DNA is TGCGCCAGCAGCCGTCCAACGGGACAGACTACCTCTGGAAACACCATATATTTT. V is TRBV4-1 and J is TRBJ1-3; 7 bases map to TRBD1. The CDR3 loop spans 18 amino acids. Germline CDR1 reads MGHRA; CDR2 reads YSYEKL. The V and J ends lost 4 bases and 0 bases, in that order; junction bases with no gene match: 12.